This T cell receptor (beta chain) derives from a study of T cell repertoires and HLA-DP antigens. Study background: The donors, ranging 18-to-29 to 60-to-69 years, included a couple of males and one female.

Untouched CD4+ T cells were isolated by negative selection, averaging about 98% purity. Sequencing used immunoSEQ multiplex PCR; TCRdb keeps in-frame clones, though not all of them. The sample includes about 120,000 clones, roughly 92% seen only once; the top ten take about 0.27%. The CDR3 length is 14 residues. In germline, CDR1 is SGHRS, CDR2 YFSETQ. V was pared by 2 bases and J by 7 bases, with 4 bases of the junction left unmatched. On this clone: The antigen remains undetermined.

The sequenced material came from CD4+ T cells from PBMCs. The rearrangement joins TRBV5-1 to TRBJ2-1; 9 bases are a match to TRBD2. This sequence was found in a woman aged 18-30 years in good health and CMV-seronegative. DNA of the CDR3: TGCGCCAGCAGCTTTAGCGGGAGAAGGAATGAGCAGTTCTTC. Translating gives CASSFSGRRNEQFF.